Reported below is one T cell receptor (beta chain). What this receptor recognizes is not known. Base-call qualities are not available, and no considerably larger clone is one nucleotide away. The sample holds other DNA sequences that translate to the same CDR3. This sample was included in a study of shared clonotypes between healthy human individuals (dated by TCRdb to the early 2020s). Regarding the study in general: The cohort included a few men and two women between 18 and 49 years of age. Leukapheresis yielded between about 0.85 and 10 billion PBMCs per donor. To estimate repertoire size and how much clonotypes are shared between individuals, the study performed deep sequencing of blood TCR repertoires from about five healthy adults. For each donor, CD4 naive and CD4 memory were each run on three plates, CD8 naive on two plates, and CD8 memory on one plate. Different laboratories and diverse techniques were used to prepare libraries and sequence TCR repertoires, to increase sequencing depth and limit assay-specific biases. The paper's findings and limits, for the study overall: Only blood was sampled, and tissue TCR repertoires likely differ from those in blood. Rarefaction of sorted-subset datasets indicated incomplete sequencing despite the large sequencing depth. Across several donors, around 5% of naive CD4, 3% to 4% of naive CD8, around 2.1% of memory CD4, and about 0.44% of memory CD8 clonotypes were shared. Because the study included only a small number of donors, the genetic and exposure-history diversity represented was limited. Clonotypes shared by all four sorted-subset donors showed higher generation probabilities than non-shared clonotypes. Larger estimated clonotype richness was generally found for naive subsets than for memory subsets. Based on pairwise subsampling, the degree of clonotype sharing among donors was expected to be affected by sequencing depth.

Relative to germline, V is 6 bases shorter and J is 2 bases shorter, with 10 bases between their ends. Reading from cysteine to phenylalanine, the CDR3 counts 13 amino acids. Only the CDR3 DNA is retained, 39 bases long and in frame from the first base. The germline V gene supplies CDR1 SNHLY and CDR2 FYNNEI. The donors were healthy, HIV-negative adults who had no recently reported acute infections or vaccinations. Every donor was a Caucasian adult residing in Nashville, Tennessee, USA. CD4+ T cells were enriched by magnetic negative selection, after which naive cells were positively selected on CD45RA and the negative fraction was taken as the memory subset. Blood was obtained by leukapheresis, after which PBMCs were separated by Ficoll-Histopaque density gradient centrifugation and cryopreserved in liquid nitrogen vapor phase. Analytical flow cytometry was used to check the purity and quantity of every magnetically sorted T cell population. From each sorted fraction, genomic DNA was isolated and quantified by UV absorbance on a Nanodrop 2000c.

Using the deep immunoSEQ assay, multiplex PCR amplified TCR CDR3 regions from genomic DNA. Extracted genomic DNA from each cell subset was distributed evenly across all wells of several immunoSEQ 96-well plates, and each plate was treated as a replicate. Each replicate PCR for sorted subsets received around 200 ng genomic DNA, equal to 30,000 or so T cell genomes. Purified libraries were quantified with a Qubit 3.0 fluorometer, sized on a Bioanalyzer 2100, and re-quantified with the KAPA Library Quantification kit. Every immunoSEQ 96-well plate was sequenced on a separate single-read 150-cycle Illumina NextSeq 550 flow cell. The source study handled its data this way. Because only junctional sequences without quality scores were contained in the immunoSEQ output, filtering matching that applied to full-length reads could not be performed. Sequences were annotated with PyIR, a Python wrapper for IgBLAST v1.9, using IMGT germline references to assign V/J genes and CDR3. Any read was removed if the V/J assignment was weak (E-value above 1e-6), the CDR3 was missing, or the read contained stop codons, out-of-frame junctions, or ambiguous translated residues. A V3J clonotype was defined by an identical inferred V gene, J gene, and CDR3 amino acid sequence. The percentage overlap between two repertoires was calculated by dividing the number of shared unique clonotypes by the size of the smaller repertoire. Repertoire richness was assessed with RTK rarefaction, the Chao1 estimator, and Recon v2.1 estimates of unobserved clonotypes. Generation probabilities for all TCRbeta clonotypes obtained by the gDNA method from several donors were computed using OLGA. In TCRdb, the immuneACCESS table is reduced to in-frame sequences with V and J assigned. These tables do not hold every clone; where another copy was compared, an unresolved V gene accounts for under half, and the others remain unexplained. D and trimming were read from the DNA, whereas the V and J calls and clone size are those reported in that table. The sample has under 1,900,000 clones on record, 98% to 99% of them singletons. The ten most abundant clones make up roughly 0.35% of the sample.

In this chain, TRBV2 is recombined with TRBJ2-5, with no D gene named confidently. The source of this sequence is a man aged 25-40 years in good health. Material: naive CD4+ T cells sorted from blood. In the paper's terms, the cell subset or site label means: CD45RA+ positively selected. The nucleotide sequence is TGTGCCAGCAGCCCTACCTCACAAGAGACCCAGTACTTC. It is translated as CASSPTSQETQYF.